This T cell receptor (beta chain) was captured by sequencing in a study of CD8+CD57+ T cells in acquired aplastic anemia. Whole-study context: Sorted CD4+ and CD8+ cell DNA averaged around 3.5 ug.

The TCR beta profiling, which covered VDJ combination and CDR3 sequence, was carried out using genomic DNA as the template. TCRdb itself ran the reads through MiXCR, one entry per CDR3 protein. The sample includes approximately 190,000 distinct CDR3 sequences, roughly half of them seen just once. Germline V gene data show CDR1 as SGHTA and CDR2 as FQGTGA. The CDR3 is 18 amino acids. The V and J ends lost 4 bases and 7 bases, in that order; junction bases with no gene match: 10. Whoever was chosen for sequencing had shown CD8+CD57+ cell expansion by flow cytometry. Prior therapy had not been administered to any patient at the time of blood sampling. Worth noting for this clonotype: Its target is not known.

Whole-study findings and limits: Patients did not significantly differ from controls in CD8+ Simpson's diversity.

This receptor was identified in a human donor with aplastic anemia. The chain couples TRBV7-3 to TRBJ2-2, with 15 positions matching TRBD2. Sequenced material: sorted CD4+, CD8+, or CD8+CD57+ T cells (not recorded which) from PBMCs. CDR3 sequence reads: CASSSWTSGRAEHGELFF. In nucleotides, the CDR3 is TGTGCCAGCAGCTCCTGGACTAGCGGGAGGGCCGAGCACGGGGAGCTGTTTTTT.